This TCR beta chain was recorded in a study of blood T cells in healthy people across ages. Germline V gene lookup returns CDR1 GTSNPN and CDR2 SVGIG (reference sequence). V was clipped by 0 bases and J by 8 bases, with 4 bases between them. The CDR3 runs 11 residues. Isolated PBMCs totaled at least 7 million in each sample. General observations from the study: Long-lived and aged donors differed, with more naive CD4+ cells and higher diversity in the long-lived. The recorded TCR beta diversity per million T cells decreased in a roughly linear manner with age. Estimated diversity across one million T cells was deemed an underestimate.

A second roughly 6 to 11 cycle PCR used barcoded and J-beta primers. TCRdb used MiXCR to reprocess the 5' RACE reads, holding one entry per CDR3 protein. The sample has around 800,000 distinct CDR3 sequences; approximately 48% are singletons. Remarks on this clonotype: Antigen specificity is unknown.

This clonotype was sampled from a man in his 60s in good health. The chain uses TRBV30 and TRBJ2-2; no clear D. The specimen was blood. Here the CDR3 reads CAWSVEGELFF. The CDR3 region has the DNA TGTGCCTGGAGTGTTGAGGGGGAGCTGTTTTTT.